Sequencing of this TCR beta chain was carried out in a study of OX40 agonist ivuxolimab in advanced cancers. Measured with immunoSEQ multiplex PCR; TCRdb has only the in-frame clones, and not every one. The table has about 91,000 clones, 80% to 90% seen once; the top ten hold approximately 4%. Germline V gene sequence: CDR1 MNHNS, CDR2 SASEGT. The CDR3 has 14 residues. V lost 4 bases and J lost 4, with 13 bases in between. V gene TRBV6-1 combines with J gene TRBJ1-1; D gene ambiguous. Material: CD4+ or CD8+ T cells sorted from blood, obtained in a trial of the OX40 agonist ivuxolimab. This TCR was sampled from an adult with an advanced solid tumor such as melanoma, head and neck, liver or kidney cancer. The CDR3 here is CASSAMAIGTEAFF. In DNA, the CDR3 is TGTGCCAGCAGTGCAATGGCTATTGGCACTGAAGCTTTCTTT.